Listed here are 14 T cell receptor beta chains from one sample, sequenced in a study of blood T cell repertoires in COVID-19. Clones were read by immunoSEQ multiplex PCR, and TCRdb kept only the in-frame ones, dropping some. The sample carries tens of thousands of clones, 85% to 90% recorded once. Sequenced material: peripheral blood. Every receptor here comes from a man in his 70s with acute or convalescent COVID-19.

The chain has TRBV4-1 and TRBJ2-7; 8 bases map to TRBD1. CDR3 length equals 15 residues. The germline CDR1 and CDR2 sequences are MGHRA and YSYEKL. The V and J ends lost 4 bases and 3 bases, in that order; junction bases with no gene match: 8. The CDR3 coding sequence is TGCGCCAGCAGCCCCAGGAACGACAGGGGCTACGAGCAGTACTTC. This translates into CASSPRNDRGYEQYF.

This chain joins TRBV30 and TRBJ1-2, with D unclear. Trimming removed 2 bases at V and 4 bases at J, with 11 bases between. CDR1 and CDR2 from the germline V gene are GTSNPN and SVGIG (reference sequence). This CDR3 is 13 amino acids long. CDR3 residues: CAWSSVRGYGYTF. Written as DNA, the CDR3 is TGTGCCTGGAGTTCGGTGCGGGGCTATGGCTACACCTTC.

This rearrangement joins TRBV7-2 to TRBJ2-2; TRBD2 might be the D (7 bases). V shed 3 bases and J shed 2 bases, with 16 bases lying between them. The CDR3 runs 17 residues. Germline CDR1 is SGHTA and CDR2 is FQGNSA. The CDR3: CASSFVGGAANTGELFF. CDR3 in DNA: TGTGCCAGCAGCTTCGTAGGGGGGGCCGCCAACACCGGGGAGCTGTTTTTT. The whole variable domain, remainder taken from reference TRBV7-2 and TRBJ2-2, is GAGVSQSPSNKVTEKGKDVELRCDPISGHTALYWYRQSLGQGLEFLIYFQGNSAPDKSGLPSDRFSAERTGGSVSTLTIQRTQQEDSAVYLCASSFVGGAANTGELFFGEGSRLTVL.

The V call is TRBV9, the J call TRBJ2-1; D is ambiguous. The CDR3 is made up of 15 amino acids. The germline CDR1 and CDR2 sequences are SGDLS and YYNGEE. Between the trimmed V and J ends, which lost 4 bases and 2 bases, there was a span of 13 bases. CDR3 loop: CASSPTWSTYNEQFF. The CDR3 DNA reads TGTGCCAGCAGCCCGACCTGGAGCACCTACAATGAGCAGTTCTTC.

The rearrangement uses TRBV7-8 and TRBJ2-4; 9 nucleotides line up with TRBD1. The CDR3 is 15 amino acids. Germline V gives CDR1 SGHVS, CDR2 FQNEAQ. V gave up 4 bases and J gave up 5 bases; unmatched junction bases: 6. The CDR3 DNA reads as TGTGCCAGCAGCTCTTTCCGGACAGGGGAAAACATTCAGTACTTC. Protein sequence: CASSSFRTGENIQYF.

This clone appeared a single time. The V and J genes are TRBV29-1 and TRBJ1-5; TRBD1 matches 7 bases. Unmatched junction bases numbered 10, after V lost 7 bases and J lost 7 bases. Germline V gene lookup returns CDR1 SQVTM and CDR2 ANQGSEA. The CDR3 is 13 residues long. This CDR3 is CSGVTGIGQPQHF. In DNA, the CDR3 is TGCAGCGGTGTGACAGGGATTGGACAGCCCCAGCATTTT. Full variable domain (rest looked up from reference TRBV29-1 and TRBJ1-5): SAVISQKPSRDICQRGTSLTIQCQVDSQVTMMFWYRQQPGQSLTLIATANQGSEATYESGFVIDKFPISRPNLTFSTLTVSNMSPEDSSIYLCSGVTGIGQPQHFGDGTRLSIL.

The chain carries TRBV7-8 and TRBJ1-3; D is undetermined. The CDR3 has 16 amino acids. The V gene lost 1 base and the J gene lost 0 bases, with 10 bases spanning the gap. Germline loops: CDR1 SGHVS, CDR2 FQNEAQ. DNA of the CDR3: TGTGCCAGCAGCTTAGTGGGCACGGACTCTGGAAACACCATATATTTT. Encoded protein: CASSLVGTDSGNTIYF.

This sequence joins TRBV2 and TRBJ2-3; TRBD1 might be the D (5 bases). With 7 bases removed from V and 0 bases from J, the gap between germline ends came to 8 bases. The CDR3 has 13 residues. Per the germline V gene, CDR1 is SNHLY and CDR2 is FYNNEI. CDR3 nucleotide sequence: TGTGCCAGCAAGGGGAAAAGCACAGATACGCAGTATTTT. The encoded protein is CASKGKSTDTQYF.

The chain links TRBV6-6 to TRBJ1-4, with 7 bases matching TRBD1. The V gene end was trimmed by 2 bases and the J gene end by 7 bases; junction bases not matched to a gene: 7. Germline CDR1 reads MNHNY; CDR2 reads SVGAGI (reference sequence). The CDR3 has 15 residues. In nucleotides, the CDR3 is TGTGCCAGCAGTTACCAGGGGGACGGGGGTGAAAAACTGTTTTTT. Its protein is CASSYQGDGGEKLFF.

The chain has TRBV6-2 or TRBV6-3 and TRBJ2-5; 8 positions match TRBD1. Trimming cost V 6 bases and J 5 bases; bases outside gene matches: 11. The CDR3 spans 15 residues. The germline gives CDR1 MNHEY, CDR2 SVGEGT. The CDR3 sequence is CASSSFRGQRETQYF. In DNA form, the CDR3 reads TGTGCCAGCAGCTCTTTCAGGGGGCAACGGGAGACCCAGTACTTC.

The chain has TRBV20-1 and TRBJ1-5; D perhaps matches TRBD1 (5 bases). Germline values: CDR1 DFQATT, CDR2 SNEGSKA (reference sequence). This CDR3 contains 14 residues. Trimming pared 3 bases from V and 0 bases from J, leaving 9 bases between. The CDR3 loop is CSASRQYSNQPQHF. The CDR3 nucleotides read TGCAGTGCTAGTCGACAGTATAGCAATCAGCCCCAGCATTTT.

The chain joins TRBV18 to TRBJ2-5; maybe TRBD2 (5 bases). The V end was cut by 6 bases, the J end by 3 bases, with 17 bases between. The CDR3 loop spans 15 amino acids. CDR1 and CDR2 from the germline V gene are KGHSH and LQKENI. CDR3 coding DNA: TGTGCCAGCTCCCCCACCCGGAGGTCAGAAGAGACCCAGTACTTC. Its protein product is CASSPTRRSEETQYF. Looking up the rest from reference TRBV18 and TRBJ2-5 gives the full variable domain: NAGVMQNPRHLVRRRGQEARLRCSPMKGHSHVYWYRQLPEEGLKFMVYLQKENIIDESGMPKERFSAEFPKEGPSILRIQQVVRGDSAAYFCASSPTRRSEETQYFGPGTRLLVL.

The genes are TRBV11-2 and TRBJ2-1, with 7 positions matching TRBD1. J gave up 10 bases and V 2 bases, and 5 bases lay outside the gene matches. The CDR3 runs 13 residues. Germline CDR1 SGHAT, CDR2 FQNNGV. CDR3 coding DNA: TGTGCCAGCAGCTTAAGGGACAGAGAGGAGCAGTTCTTC. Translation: CASSLRDREEQFF.

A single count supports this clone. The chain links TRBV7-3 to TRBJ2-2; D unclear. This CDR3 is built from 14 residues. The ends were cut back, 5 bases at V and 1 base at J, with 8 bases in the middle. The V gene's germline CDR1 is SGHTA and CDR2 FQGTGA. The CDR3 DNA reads TGTGCCAGCAGCGTTACAAGGAACACCGGGGAGCTGTTTTTT. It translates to CASSVTRNTGELFF.